A single TCR beta chain is shown here with its context. V was pared by 3 bases and J by 9 bases, with 10 bases between. Germline-derived CDR1 and CDR2 are SGHTA and FQGTGA. This CDR3 has 12 amino acids. The treatment: around 19 received Ad26.COV2.S at low or high dose, single or two shots; 5 received placebo; per-sample allocation not given. Repertoires come from day 63 after the first vaccine or placebo injection. The sample originates from a study of Ad26.COV2.S vaccination and SARS-CoV-2 variants. Profiled with immunoSEQ multiplex PCR; TCRdb holds only in-frame clones, not every one. The sample has 200,000 to 250,000 clones, roughly 90% seen once.

This clonotype was sampled from a person between 18 and 60 years old who received the Ad26.COV2.S COVID-19 vaccine or a placebo. The sample consisted of peripheral blood, taken in a trial of Ad26.COV2.S vaccine versus placebo. The genes are TRBV7-3 and TRBJ2-3, with unresolved D. The CDR3 DNA is TGTGCCAGCAGCTTGGACCCGAGGACGCAGTATTTT. Protein: CASSLDPRTQYF.